What follows is one TCR beta chain and its context. Its antigen is undetermined. Molecular barcoding with unique molecular identifiers was used for the TCRbeta library. Each CDR3 protein gets one entry after TCRdb re-called the PCR reads with MiXCR. The sample contains 670,000 or so distinct CDR3 sequences, around 12% of which appear only once. The data were obtained in a study of T-cell reconstitution after alpha-beta-depleted transplantation in children. Study-level results: The study traced high day-60 TCRbeta diversity in some patients to surviving recipient T cells and thymic progenitors.

Germline CDR1 is MNHNY and CDR2 is SVGAGI (reference sequence). The CDR3 spans 12 residues. The V end lost 8 bases, the J end lost 6 bases, and 11 bases lay between the germline ends. The TCR comes from a girl aged 2-9 years with congenital amegakaryocytic thrombocytopenia, due to receive a stem cell transplant. The genes are TRBV6-6 and TRBJ2-1; D is ambiguous. The sample here was PBMCs, taken before TCRalphabeta/CD19-depleted stem cell transplant. CDR3 nucleotide sequence: TGTGCCAGCGGCCCCAAAGTCAATGAGCAGTTCTTC. It codes for CASGPKVNEQFF.